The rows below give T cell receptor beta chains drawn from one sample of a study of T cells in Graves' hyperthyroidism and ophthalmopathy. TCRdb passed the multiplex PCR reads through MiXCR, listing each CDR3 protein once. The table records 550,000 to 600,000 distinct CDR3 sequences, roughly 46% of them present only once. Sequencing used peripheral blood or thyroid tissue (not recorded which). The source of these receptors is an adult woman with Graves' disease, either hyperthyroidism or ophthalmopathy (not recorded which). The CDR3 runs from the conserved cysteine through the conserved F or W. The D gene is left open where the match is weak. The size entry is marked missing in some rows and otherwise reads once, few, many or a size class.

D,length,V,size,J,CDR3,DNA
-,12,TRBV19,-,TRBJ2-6,CARETGANVLTF,TGTGCCAGGGAAACAGGGGCCAACGTCCTGACTTTC
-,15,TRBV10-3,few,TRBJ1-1,CAISGQGPLNTEAFF,TGTGCCATCAGTGGTCAGGGACCCTTGAACACTGAAGCTTTCTTT
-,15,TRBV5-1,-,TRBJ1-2,CASSLGPELNYGYTF,TGCGCCAGCAGCTTAGGGCCAGAACTCAACTATGGCTACACCTTC
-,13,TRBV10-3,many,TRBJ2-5,CAISAAGSETQYF,TGTGCCATCAGTGCCGCCGGGAGCGAGACCCAGTACTTC
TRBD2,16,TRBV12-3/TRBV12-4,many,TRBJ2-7,CASSLERGLGVNEQYF,TGTGCCAGCAGTTTAGAAAGGGGACTAGGTGTAAACGAGCAGTACTTC
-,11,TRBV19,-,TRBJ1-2,CASRDGQPYTF,TGTGCCAGTAGGGACGGACAGCCGTACACCTTC
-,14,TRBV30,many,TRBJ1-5,CAWRGPGRDQPQHF,TGTGCCTGGAGGGGACCCGGCAGGGATCAGCCCCAGCATTTT
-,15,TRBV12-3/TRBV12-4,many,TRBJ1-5,CASSSSWVVNQPQHF,TGTGCCAGCAGCTCTTCATGGGTTGTTAATCAGCCCCAGCATTTT
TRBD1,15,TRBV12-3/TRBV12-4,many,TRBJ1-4,CASSLGTGGSEKLFF,TGTGCCAGCAGTTTAGGGACAGGGGGCAGTGAAAAACTGTTTTTT
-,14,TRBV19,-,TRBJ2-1,CASRRGTYTNEQFF,TGTGCCAGTCGGCGAGGGACCTATACTAATGAGCAGTTCTTC
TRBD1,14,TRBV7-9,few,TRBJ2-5,CASSSTRGQGTQYF,TGTGCCAGCAGCTCAACTAGGGGGCAGGGGACCCAGTACTTC
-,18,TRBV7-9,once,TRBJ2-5,CASSRPGRGAKTGEPQYF,TGTGCCAGCAGCCGGCCGGGGAGGGGGGCGAAAACCGGGGAGCCCCAGTACTTC
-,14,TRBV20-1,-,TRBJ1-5,CSARDRVGSQPQHF,TGCAGTGCTAGAGATCGAGTCGGCTCCCAGCCCCAGCATTTT
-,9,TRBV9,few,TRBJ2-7,CASSVVQYF,TGTGCCAGCAGCGTAGTACAGTACTTC
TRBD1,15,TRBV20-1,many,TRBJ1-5,CSARSGTVSNQPQHF,TGCAGTGCTAGATCCGGGACAGTCTCCAATCAGCCCCAGCATTTT
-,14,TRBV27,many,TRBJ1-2,CASSSVRGRIGYTF,TGTGCCAGCAGTTCGGTCAGGGGACGGATCGGCTACACCTTC
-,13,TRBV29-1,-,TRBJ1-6,CSASPAHNSPLHF,TGCAGCGCCAGCCCGGCCCATAATTCACCCCTCCACTTT
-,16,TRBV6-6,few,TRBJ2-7,CASSYSRIGGPYEQYF,TGTGCCAGCAGTTACTCGAGGATCGGGGGCCCCTACGAGCAGTACTTC
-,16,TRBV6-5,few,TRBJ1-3,CASSRGGGYSGNTIYF,TGTGCCAGCAGCCGGGGGGGGGGCTACTCTGGAAACACCATATATTTT
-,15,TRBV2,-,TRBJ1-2,CASRGREGNWDGYTF,TGTGCCAGCAGGGGCAGGGAAGGAAATTGGGATGGCTACACCTTC
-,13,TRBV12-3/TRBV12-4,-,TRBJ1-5,CASSPTQGETQHF,TGTGCCAGCAGCCCCACTCAGGGAGAGACCCAGCATTTT
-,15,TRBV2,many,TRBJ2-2,CASNPDLIPAGELFF,TGTGCCAGCAACCCCGATCTCATCCCAGCAGGGGAGCTGTTTTTT
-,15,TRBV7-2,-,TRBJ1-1,CASSFQPGLNTEAFF,TGTGCCAGCAGCTTCCAACCGGGACTGAACACTGAAGCTTTCTTT
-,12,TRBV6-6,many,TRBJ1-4,CASGVRNEKLFF,TGTGCCAGTGGTGTCCGAAATGAAAAACTGTTTTTT
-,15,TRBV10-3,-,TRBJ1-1,CAIKISGSSGGEAFF,TGTGCCATCAAAATTTCGGGGTCGTCGGGCGGTGAAGCTTTCTTT
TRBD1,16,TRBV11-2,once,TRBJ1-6,CASSRSGTGYNSPLHF,TGTGCCAGCAGCAGATCCGGGACAGGTTATAATTCACCCCTCCACTTT
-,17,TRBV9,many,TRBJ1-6,CASSVGPRGSYNSPLHF,TGTGCCAGCAGCGTAGGACCGCGGGGCTCCTATAATTCACCCCTCCACTTT
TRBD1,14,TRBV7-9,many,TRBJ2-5,CASSFAGGLETQYF,TGTGCCAGCAGCTTTGCAGGGGGCCTGGAGACCCAGTACTTC
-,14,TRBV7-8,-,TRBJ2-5,CASSRGRSQETQYF,TGTGCCAGCAGCCGGGGCAGGAGTCAAGAGACCCAGTACTTC
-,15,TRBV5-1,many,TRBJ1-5,CASSMDGEGNQPQHF,TGCGCCAGCAGCATGGACGGTGAGGGCAATCAGCCCCAGCATTTT
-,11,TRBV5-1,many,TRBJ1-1,CASSASTEAFF,TGCGCCAGCAGCGCTAGCACTGAAGCTTTCTTT
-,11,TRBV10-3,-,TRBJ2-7,CAISNGGEQYF,TGTGCCATCAGTAACGGGGGCGAGCAGTACTTC
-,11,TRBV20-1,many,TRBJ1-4,CSALRAALLFF,TGCAGTGCACTTAGGGCCGCTTTACTGTTTTTT
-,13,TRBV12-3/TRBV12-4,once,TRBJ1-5,CASSSDAIMPQHF,TGTGCCAGCAGTTCCGACGCGATCATGCCCCAGCATTTT
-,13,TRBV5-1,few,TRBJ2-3,CASSLVEVDTQYF,TGCGCCAGCAGCTTGGTTGAGGTAGATACGCAGTATTTT
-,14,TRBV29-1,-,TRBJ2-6,CSSPQDSGANVLTF,TGCAGCTCACCACAGGACTCTGGGGCCAACGTCCTGACTTTC
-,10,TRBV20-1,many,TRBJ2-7,CSAPLYEQYF,TGCAGTGCTCCCCTTTACGAGCAGTACTTC
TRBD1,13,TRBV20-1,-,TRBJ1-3,CSARTGMVGTIYF,TGCAGTGCTCGGACAGGGATGGTTGGCACCATATATTTT
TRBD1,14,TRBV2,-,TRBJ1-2,CASLAAGGDYGYTF,TGTGCCAGCTTAGCAGCAGGGGGCGACTATGGCTACACCTTC
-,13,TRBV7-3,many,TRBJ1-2,CASSLGHNYGYTF,TGTGCCAGCAGCTTGGGACATAACTATGGCTACACCTTC
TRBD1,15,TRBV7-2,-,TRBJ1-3,CASSGDRGYGNTIYF,TGTGCCAGCAGCGGAGACAGGGGATATGGAAACACCATATATTTT
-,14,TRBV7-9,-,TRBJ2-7,CASSPPGDGYEQYF,TGTGCCAGCAGCCCGCCCGGGGATGGCTACGAGCAGTACTTC
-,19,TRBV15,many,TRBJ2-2,CATSRMTGTSKKYTGELFF,TGTGCCACCAGCAGGATGACCGGGACATCAAAAAAATACACCGGGGAGCTGTTTTTT
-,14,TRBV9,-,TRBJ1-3,CASSATGGSDTIYF,TGTGCCAGCAGCGCAACCGGGGGGAGTGACACCATATATTTT